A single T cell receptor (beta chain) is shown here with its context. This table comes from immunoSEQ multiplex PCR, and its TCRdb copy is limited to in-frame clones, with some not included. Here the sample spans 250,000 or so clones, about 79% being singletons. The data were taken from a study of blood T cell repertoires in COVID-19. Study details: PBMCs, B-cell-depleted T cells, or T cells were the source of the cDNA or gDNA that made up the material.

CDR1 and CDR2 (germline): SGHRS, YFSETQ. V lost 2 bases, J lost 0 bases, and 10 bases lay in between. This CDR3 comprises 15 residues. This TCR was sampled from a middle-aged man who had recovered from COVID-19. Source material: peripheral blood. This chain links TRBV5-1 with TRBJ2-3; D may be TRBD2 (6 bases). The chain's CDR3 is CASSLEGTSTDTQYF. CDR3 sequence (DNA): TGCGCCAGCAGCTTAGAGGGGACTAGCACAGATACGCAGTATTTT.